This passage covers 19 T cell receptor beta chains from one sample sequenced in a study of blood T cell repertoires in COVID-19. The data were produced by immunoSEQ multiplex PCR, yet TCRdb's version contains in-frame clones alone and is incomplete. This sample yields roughly 99,000 clones, of which about 87% are seen a single time; around 6.5% belongs to the top ten. Sample: peripheral blood. The receptors shown here come from a man aged 45-60 years with active or convalescent COVID-19.

This chain uses TRBV12-3 or TRBV12-4 with TRBJ2-7, with TRBD1 as a possible D gene (6 bases). V was trimmed by 8 bases and J by 2 bases, leaving 7 bases between them. The CDR3 contains 11 residues. For the CDR3, the DNA is TGTGCCAGCGGGGGCGCCTACGAGCAGTACTTC. Encoded protein: CASGGAYEQYF.

This clone has a handful of counts. The gene calls are TRBV28 and TRBJ1-1, with 10 bases matching TRBD1. The CDR3 runs 15 residues. V lost 2 bases, J lost 4 bases, and 4 bases stayed unmatched. CDR1 is MDHEN and CDR2 is SYDVKM in the germline V gene. The CDR3 reads CASSLGTGVATEAFF. DNA for the CDR3: TGTGCCAGCAGTTTAGGGACAGGGGTTGCCACTGAAGCTTTCTTT.

The chain is built from TRBV2 and TRBJ2-2; D is ambiguous. This CDR3 is built from 13 residues. Trimming pared 4 bases from V and 13 bases from J, leaving 16 bases between. The germline CDR1 and CDR2 sequences are SNHLY and FYNNEI. The CDR3 loop reads CASSVYDPRGLFF. The CDR3 DNA sequence: TGTGCCAGCAGTGTGTATGATCCCCGCGGGCTGTTTTTT.

This chain joins TRBV29-1 and TRBJ2-1; the match to TRBD1 covers 9 bases. Germline V gene lookup returns CDR1 SQVTM and CDR2 ANQGSEA. The CDR3 sequence is 14 residues long. V lost 5 bases, J lost 4 bases, and 6 bases stayed unmatched. The CDR3 spells CSVTPGQGYNEQFF. CDR3 nucleotides: TGCAGCGTTACCCCGGGACAGGGATACAATGAGCAGTTCTTC.

V gene TRBV7-9 combines with J gene TRBJ2-7; D remains unclear. The CDR3 consists of 13 residues. The ends were cut back, 2 bases at V and 1 base at J, with 6 bases in the middle. The germline CDR1 and CDR2 sequences are SEHNR and FQNEAQ (reference sequence). In nucleotides, the CDR3 is TGTGCCAGCAGCTTAATCAGGTCCTACGAGCAGTACTTC. Residues: CASSLIRSYEQYF.

The chain has TRBV6-4 and TRBJ2-1, with 7 nucleotides matching TRBD1. V was clipped by 4 bases and J by 7 bases; unmatched bases: 13. CDR1 MRHNA and CDR2 SNTAGT come from the germline V gene. CDR3 length: 16 amino acids. CDR3 DNA sequence: TGTGCCAGCAGTGGTGAAGCCGGGACAGTTAGGAATGAGCAGTTCTTC. As protein: CASSGEAGTVRNEQFF.

The rearrangement joins TRBV28 to TRBJ2-2; TRBD1 agrees at 9 bases. Germline V gene data show CDR1 as MDHEN and CDR2 as SYDVKM. This CDR3 is 16 amino acids long. After removal of 4 bases from V and 7 bases from J, the junction contained 10 bases not matched to a gene. CDR3 in DNA: TGTGCCAGCAGTTACCGTACAGGGGGCTTTGGCGGGGAGCTGTTTTTT. Amino acid sequence: CASSYRTGGFGGELFF.

J is TRBJ1-2 and V is TRBV9; no firm D call. V was clipped by 0 bases and J by 6 bases, with 6 bases between them. Germline V gene sequence: CDR1 SGDLS, CDR2 YYNGEE. The CDR3 is made up of 12 amino acids. The CDR3 bases are TGTGCCAGCAGCGTAGTACCAGATGGCTACACCTTC. This sequence encodes CASSVVPDGYTF.

The rearrangement links TRBV19 to TRBJ2-4; 9 bases align to TRBD2. The CDR3 is 14 amino acids. Germline loops: CDR1 LNHDA, CDR2 SQIVND (reference sequence). The J segment lost 8 bases and the V segment lost 4 bases, leaving 6 bases of the junction unmatched. CDR3 sequence (DNA): TGTGCCAGTAGTAATCAAGCGGGAGGTGACATTCAGTACTTC. It yields the protein CASSNQAGGDIQYF.

The chain links TRBV19 to TRBJ2-3, with D possibly matching TRBD1 (8 bases). Germline assignment: CDR1 LNHDA and CDR2 SQIVND (reference sequence). CDR3 length equals 15 residues. Trimming removed 5 bases at V and 2 bases at J, with 14 bases between. CDR3 residues: CASSQRDRSTDTQYF. The CDR3 bases are TGTGCCAGTAGTCAGCGGGACAGGTCCACAGATACGCAGTATTTT. The complete variable domain, with remaining parts taken from reference TRBV19 and TRBJ2-3, reads DGGITQSPKYLFRKEGQNVTLSCEQNLNHDAMYWYRQDPGQGLRLIYYSQIVNDFQKGDIAEGYSVSREKKESFPLTVTSAQKNPTAFYLCASSQRDRSTDTQYFGPGTRLTVL.

V and J are TRBV5-6 and TRBJ1-1; D is uncertain. CDR1 and CDR2 (germline): SGHDT, YYEEEE. The CDR3 has 15 amino acids. Trimming pared 0 bases from V and 1 base from J, leaving 10 bases between. The CDR3 sequence: CASSLAINRNTEAFF. DNA for the CDR3: TGTGCCAGCAGCTTGGCTATCAACAGGAACACTGAAGCTTTCTTT.

V and J are TRBV7-2 and TRBJ1-2; maybe TRBD1 (6 bases). Germline CDR1 and CDR2: SGHTA and FQGNSA. The V gene lost 1 base and the J gene lost 9 bases, with 9 bases spanning the gap. The CDR3 has 12 amino acids. CDR3 protein: CASSLVTGSYTF. The DNA for the CDR3 is TGTGCCAGCAGCTTAGTTACAGGGAGCTACACCTTC. The whole variable domain, filled in from reference TRBV7-2 and TRBJ1-2, reads GAGVSQSPSNKVTEKGKDVELRCDPISGHTALYWYRQSLGQGLEFLIYFQGNSAPDKSGLPSDRFSAERTGGSVSTLTIQRTQQEDSAVYLCASSLVTGSYTFGSGTRLTVV.

This clone was picked up one time. The CDR3 is CASTPLGVNTEAFF. Here the CDR3 DNA reads TGTGCCAGCACCCCATTGGGAGTGAACACTGAAGCTTTCTTT. This chain joins TRBV25-1 and TRBJ1-1; D remains ambiguous. V dropped 7 bases and J dropped 0 bases, with 12 bases sitting between them. Per germline, CDR1 MGHDK and CDR2 SYGVNS. The CDR3 is 14 residues long.

V is TRBV6-1 and J is TRBJ2-1; the match to TRBD2 covers 12 bases. V was pared by 0 bases and J by 7 bases, with 10 bases of the junction left unmatched. Germline CDR1 and CDR2: MNHNS and SASEGT. The CDR3 sequence is 18 residues long. CDR3 DNA sequence: TGTGCCAGCAGTGAAGCGCTAGCGGGAGGGCCAAGGCGGAATGAGCAGTTCTTC. This encodes CASSEALAGGPRRNEQFF.

The chain joins TRBV7-9 to TRBJ2-3, with TRBD2 matching over 11 bases. Losses at the gene ends were 5 bases for V and 0 bases for J; bases not matched to a gene: 4. Germline lookup yields CDR1 SEHNR and CDR2 FQNEAQ (reference sequence). The CDR3 contains 16 residues. CDR3 in amino acids: CASSLRLAGSTDTQYF. CDR3 DNA sequence: TGTGCCAGCAGCCTTCGACTAGCGGGGAGCACAGATACGCAGTATTTT.

The rearrangement links TRBV5-1 to TRBJ2-5; 9 positions agree with TRBD1. V shed 4 bases, J shed 7 bases, and the junction held 17 bases outside the gene matches. The CDR3 has 17 residues. From germline, CDR1 is SGHRS and CDR2 YFSETQ. In DNA form, the CDR3 reads TGCGCCAGCAGCGGGTCCTCCGGGACAGGGTATGGTAGGACCCAGTACTTC. Amino acids: CASSGSSGTGYGRTQYF.

The rearrangement links TRBV11-3 to TRBJ2-3, with 8 bases identical to TRBD2. Germline V gene data show CDR1 as SGHNT and CDR2 as YENEEA. V lost 4 bases to trimming and J lost 4 bases; unmatched junction nucleotides: 1. The CDR3 runs 13 residues. The CDR3 DNA is TGTGCCAGCAGCTGGCGGGGGGCAGATACGCAGTATTTT. Translating it yields CASSWRGADTQYF.

This chain joins TRBV28 and TRBJ2-1, with D maybe TRBD1 (6 bases). CDR1 is MDHEN and CDR2 is SYDVKM in the germline V gene. The CDR3 covers 15 residues. V dropped 6 bases and J dropped 2 bases, with 14 bases sitting between them. DNA of the CDR3: TGTGCCAGCAGAATGGACAGAAAAGCCTACAATGAGCAGTTCTTC. This encodes CASRMDRKAYNEQFF.

The chain is built from TRBV28 and TRBJ2-4; unclear D gene. V dropped 5 bases and J dropped 0 bases, with 14 bases sitting between them. The germline V gene encodes CDR1 MDHEN and CDR2 SYDVKM. The CDR3 is made up of 16 amino acids. As DNA, the CDR3 is TGTGCCAGCAGTCCCCCACCCAGACTAGCCAAAAACATTCAGTACTTC. Its protein is CASSPPPRLAKNIQYF.